This T cell receptor beta chain was observed in a study of T-cell memory formation after mild COVID-19. General study findings and limits: Of the contracting clones, CD4+ ones lay mainly in CM and EM, and CD8+ ones in EMRA. Clones that contracted from day 15 to 85 were balanced CD4/CD8, while later expanders leaned CD4+.

UMIs and sample barcodes were carried by the TCR alpha and TCR beta cDNA libraries that 5'RACE produced using constant-segment primers. TCRdb ran MiXCR on the 5' RACE reads and lists one entry per CDR3 protein. The repertoire holds approximately 290,000 distinct CDR3 sequences, with around 8% as singletons. This clonotype came up a few times. Its antigen is undetermined. Germline V gene lookup returns CDR1 MGHDK and CDR2 SYGVNS. There are 14 residues in the CDR3. Between the trimmed V and J ends, which lost 1 base and 15 bases, there was a span of 16 bases. This clonotype was sampled from a man younger than 35 who had mild COVID-19 (a few samples of this study predate the infection). Cell type and time point are not known. This rearrangement joins TRBV25-1 to TRBJ1-6; D is unclear. The sample comprised PBMCs or a T cell subset sorted from them (not recorded which). As DNA, the CDR3 is TGTGCCAGCAGTGAATTCGGCGCGGGTTCCCTCCTCCACTTT. This sequence encodes CASSEFGAGSLLHF.